There are many counts of the clone carrying this T cell receptor beta chain. TCRdb re-analysed the 5' RACE reads in MiXCR, keeping a single row per CDR3 protein. Among 40,000 to 45,000 distinct CDR3 sequences listed, 9.5% to 15% were seen once. Germline V gene lookup returns CDR1 SQVTM and CDR2 ANQGSEA. The CDR3 runs 12 residues. V lost 6 bases, J lost 8 bases, and 14 bases lay in between. This record comes from a study of neurological immune-mediated disorders. This chain uses TRBV29-1 with TRBJ2-1; a weak D match, TRBD1 (6 bases). This receptor was taken from a female donor in good health. The sample consisted of PBMCs. The DNA of the CDR3 is TGCAGCGTAAGGGGGTTGGTTGATGAGCAGTTCTTC. This translates into CSVRGLVDEQFF.